The entry below describes one T cell receptor (beta chain). Its antigen remains unknown. The record originates from a study of cytomegalovirus exposure and HLA in healthy donors. With 60 Vbeta and 13 Jbeta primers, the PCR was carried out. Assay used: immunoSEQ multiplex PCR; TCRdb lists only in-frame clones, some missing. The profile covers 150,000 or so clones, with roughly four fifths appearing a single time and approximately 3% taken by the ten largest. Study findings and constraints: As was reported, the classifier diagnosed cytomegalovirus status with high specificity and sensitivity.

The clonotype comes from a middle-aged woman in good health and CMV-seronegative. Sequenced: PBMCs.

CDR3 sequence (DNA): TGTGCCAGCAGCCAAGAATCGAGGGGAGGTCAGCCCCAGCATTTT. Amino acid sequence: CASSQESRGGQPQHF. V usage is TRBV4-2 and J usage is TRBJ1-5, with D possibly being TRBD1 (5 bases). The CDR3 has 15 amino acids. The ends were cut back, 0 bases at V and 6 bases at J, with 12 bases in the middle. CDR1 is LGHNA, CDR2 YNFKEQ, per germline.